This T cell receptor (beta chain) was retrieved from a study of blood T cell repertoires in COVID-19. TCRdb's copy holds only in-frame clones and misses some; the assay was immunoSEQ multiplex PCR. The table shows 45,000 to 55,000 clones, with 83% occurring only once. In germline, CDR1 is SGHTA, CDR2 FQGNSA. Trimming cost V 4 bases and J 6 bases, with 9 bases left between them. The CDR3 extends over 12 amino acids. This TCR was recovered from a human donor in a cohort sampled during active COVID-19. The sequencing input was peripheral blood. This sequence joins TRBV7-2 and TRBJ1-1; the D is unclear. Written as DNA, the CDR3 is TGTGCCAGCAGCTCGGGAATATCTGAAGCTTTCTTT. This codes for CASSSGISEAFF.